Listed here are 27 T cell receptor beta chains from one sample, sequenced in a study of CD8 T cells in ankylosing spondylitis. In TCRdb, the 5' RACE reads were re-called with MiXCR into one record per CDR3 protein. The data contain 120,000 to 150,000 distinct CDR3 sequences, 8% to 9% of them seen just once; the ten biggest clones take up approximately 6.8%. Sequencing was carried out using synovial fluid, either unsorted or a sorted T cell fraction (not recorded which). The receptors derive from a male donor with ankylosing spondylitis.

This clonotype has a count of ten or more. The rearrangement uses TRBV5-6 and TRBJ1-2; D ambiguous. Germline values: CDR1 SGHDT, CDR2 YYEEEE. V lost 0 bases, J lost 3 bases, and 12 bases lay in between. This CDR3 region has 15 residues. CDR3 sequence (DNA): TGTGCCAGCAGCTTGGTACGGAGAGACTACTATGGCTACACCTTC. Its translation is CASSLVRRDYYGYTF.

This clonotype has at least ten counts. The chain uses TRBV5-5 and TRBJ2-5; 9 bases align to TRBD1. V lost 3 bases, J lost 3 bases, and 3 bases stayed unmatched. CDR3 length equals 14 residues. Looked up from germline, CDR1 is SGHKS and CDR2 is YYEKEE (reference sequence). CDR3 protein: CASSSRTGEETQYF. The DNA of the CDR3 is TGTGCCAGCAGCTCAAGGACAGGGGAAGAGACCCAGTACTTC.

CDR3 protein: CASSAPRGMANTGELFF. In DNA, the CDR3 is TGTGCCAGCAGCGCTCCCCGAGGGATGGCGAACACCGGGGAGCTGTTTTTT. The gene calls are TRBV9 and TRBJ2-2; D is possibly TRBD2 (5 bases). This CDR3 spans 17 amino acids. Germline-derived CDR1 and CDR2 are SGDLS and YYNGEE. Trimming removed 3 bases from V and 0 bases from J, with 15 bases in between.

There are many counts of this clonotype. The V call is TRBV7-2, the J call TRBJ1-5; D ambiguous. V lost 5 bases and J 9 bases, leaving 14 bases between the germline ends. Germline lookup yields CDR1 SGHTA and CDR2 FQGNSA. The CDR3 runs to 13 residues. The CDR3 bases are TGTGCCAGCAGCCCTCAAGGAAGTGGGCCCCAGCATTTT. It is translated as CASSPQGSGPQHF.

In its sample, this clonotype was seen many times. The chain has TRBV5-1 and TRBJ2-1; D is ambiguous. CDR1 and CDR2 (germline): SGHRS, YFSETQ. The CDR3 contains 13 residues. V was clipped by 7 bases and J by 0 bases, with 8 bases between them. In DNA form, the CDR3 reads TGCGCCAGCGGGTGGAGCTCCTACAATGAGCAGTTCTTC. It yields the protein CASGWSSYNEQFF.

This clonotype was recorded at least ten times. The chain carries TRBV12-3 or TRBV12-4 and TRBJ1-2; no definite D call. V was trimmed by 2 bases and J by 6 bases, leaving 13 bases between them. The CDR3 spans 14 residues. In DNA form, the CDR3 reads TGTGCCAGCAGTTTACGCCACTTGGGTAATGGCTACACCTTC. Protein product: CASSLRHLGNGYTF.

This clonotype was observed a handful of times. The gene calls are TRBV7-9 and TRBJ2-3; 7 bases line up with TRBD1. The germline gives CDR1 SEHNR, CDR2 FQNEAQ (reference sequence). Germline trimming cut 5 bases from V and 1 base from J; bases unmatched to any gene: 9. The CDR3 is 16 residues long. Written as DNA, the CDR3 is TGTGCCAGCAGCCGTTCAAGGGGGCAGGGCACAGATACGCAGTATTTT. This translates into CASSRSRGQGTDTQYF.

For the CDR3, the DNA is TGTGCCAGCAGCTTAGATGGGAGCCTAATATACCCCTACGAGCAGTACTTC. Protein product: CASSLDGSLIYPYEQYF. The chain links TRBV11-2 to TRBJ2-7, with a weak D call TRBD2 (5 bases). Per the germline V gene, CDR1 is SGHAT and CDR2 is FQNNGV. Trimming pared 0 bases from V and 2 bases from J, leaving 17 bases between. The CDR3 runs 17 residues.

This clonotype was observed a few times. The CDR3 loop reads CASSSQETGELFF. The CDR3 DNA reads TGCGCCAGCAGCTCCCAGGAGACCGGGGAGCTGTTTTTT. The gene calls are TRBV5-1 and TRBJ2-2; D remains unclear. Trimming removed 3 bases from V and 5 bases from J, with 8 bases in between. The germline CDR1 and CDR2 sequences are SGHRS and YFSETQ. CDR3 size: 13 residues.

This clonotype has a count of ten or more. The genes are TRBV29-1 and TRBJ2-3; 8 nucleotides align to TRBD2. V lost 1 base, J lost 4 bases, and 1 base stayed unmatched. This CDR3 has 13 residues. Germline lookup yields CDR1 SQVTM and CDR2 ANQGSEA. Written as DNA, the CDR3 is TGCAGCGTTGAAGCGGGGGGGCCAGATACGCAGTATTTT. Translation: CSVEAGGPDTQYF.

This clonotype was seen a handful of times. The rearrangement links TRBV9 to TRBJ2-6, with D unclear. V lost 4 bases and J 1 base, leaving 9 bases between the germline ends. Germline V gives CDR1 SGDLS, CDR2 YYNGEE. This CDR3 region has 15 residues. CDR3 sequence: CASSPYGSGANVLTF. DNA of the CDR3: TGTGCCAGCAGCCCTTACGGTTCTGGGGCCAACGTCCTGACTTTC.

Many counts were recorded for this clonotype. This chain links TRBV5-1 with TRBJ1-1; 8 bases fit TRBD1. CDR3 size: 13 residues. V was clipped by 4 bases and J by 7 bases; unmatched bases: 6. Germline CDR1 is SGHRS and CDR2 is YFSETQ. DNA for the CDR3: TGCGCCAGCAGCCTTGGGACAGGAGGTGAAGCTTTCTTT. The encoded protein is CASSLGTGGEAFF. Full variable domain (remainder filled in from reference TRBV5-1 and TRBJ1-1): KAGVTQTPRYLIKTRGQQVTLSCSPISGHRSVSWYQQTPGQGLQFLFEYFSETQRNKGNFPGRFSGRQFSNSRSEMNVSTLELGDSALYLCASSLGTGGEAFFGQGTRLTVV.

This clonotype was seen a few times. The chain has TRBV27 and TRBJ1-4; no reliable D call. Germline-derived CDR1 and CDR2 are MNHEY and SMNVEV (reference sequence). The CDR3 is made up of 15 amino acids. Trimming took 4 bases from V and 5 from J, leaving 14 bases between them. CDR3 coding DNA: TGTGCCAGCAGTTCTCCGGGGAGCTACAATGAAAAACTGTTTTTT. Its translation is CASSSPGSYNEKLFF. The full variable domain, its missing parts supplied by reference TRBV27 and TRBJ1-4, is EAQVTQNPRYLITVTGKKLTVTCSQNMNHEYMSWYRQDPGLGLRQIYYSMNVEVTDKGDVPEGYKVSRKEKRNFPLILESPSPNQTSLYFCASSSPGSYNEKLFFGSGTQLSVL.

This clonotype was seen at least ten times. The chain carries TRBV18 and TRBJ2-3; D not resolved. This CDR3 has 16 amino acids. The V end was cut by 0 bases, the J end by 0 bases, with 10 bases between. From germline, CDR1 is KGHSH and CDR2 LQKENI. CDR3 sequence: CASSPPGSASTDTQYF. CDR3 sequence (DNA): TGTGCCAGCTCACCACCCGGGTCCGCTAGCACAGATACGCAGTATTTT.

This clonotype was seen ten or more times. The chain recombines TRBV20-1 with TRBJ1-1; D not resolved. Germline loops: CDR1 DFQATT, CDR2 SNEGSKA (reference sequence). Trimming removed 3 bases at V and 3 bases at J, with 8 bases between. The CDR3 is made up of 12 amino acids. CDR3 residues: CSASPRDTEAFF. CDR3 bases: TGCAGTGCTAGTCCCAGAGACACTGAAGCTTTCTTT.

This clonotype showed up many times. The V and J genes are TRBV20-1 and TRBJ2-2; TRBD1 matches 7 bases. This CDR3 contains 14 residues. CDR1 DFQATT and CDR2 SNEGSKA come from the germline V gene (reference sequence). The V segment lost 4 bases and the J segment 6 bases; nucleotides outside the gene matches: 8. Here the CDR3 reads CSATDRVSAGELFF. The CDR3, as DNA: TGCAGTGCTACAGACAGGGTTTCGGCCGGGGAGCTGTTTTTT.

This clonotype was picked up many times. The chain couples TRBV20-1 to TRBJ1-1; D remains ambiguous. Germline V gene sequence: CDR1 DFQATT, CDR2 SNEGSKA (reference sequence). This CDR3 comprises 13 residues. V dropped 5 bases and J dropped 0 bases, with 10 bases sitting between them. The CDR3, as DNA: TGCAGTGCTCCCCCGGACCTGAACACTGAAGCTTTCTTT. Protein sequence: CSAPPDLNTEAFF.

This clonotype was recorded many times. This rearrangement joins TRBV7-9 to TRBJ1-1; TRBD1 matches 9 bases. CDR3 length: 15 residues. Per germline, CDR1 SEHNR and CDR2 FQNEAQ (reference sequence). With 5 bases clipped from V and 0 bases from J, the junction kept 4 bases outside the gene matches. CDR3 DNA: TGTGCCAGCAGCGGACAGGGGACTTTGAACACTGAAGCTTTCTTT. This codes for CASSGQGTLNTEAFF. Filled out from reference TRBV7-9 and TRBJ1-1, the complete variable domain reads DTGVSQNPRHKITKRGQNVTFRCDPISEHNRLYWYRQTLGQGPEFLTYFQNEAQLEKSRLLSDRFSAERPKGSFSTLEIQRTEQGDSAMYLCASSGQGTLNTEAFFGQGTRLTVV.

This clonotype has only a few counts. For the CDR3, the DNA is TGTGCCAGCAGGCGGGGGCACATGAACACCGGGGAGCTGTTTTTT. Its translation: CASRRGHMNTGELFF. The chain links TRBV6-1 to TRBJ2-2; maybe TRBD2 (7 bases). The CDR3 has 15 amino acids. Germline V gene sequence: CDR1 MNHNS, CDR2 SASEGT. V was shortened by 6 bases and J by 1 base, with 12 bases between the two germline ends.

The sample holds a few counts of this clonotype. The gene calls are TRBV20-1 and TRBJ1-5, with D possibly matching TRBD1 (6 bases). Germline-derived CDR1 and CDR2 are DFQATT and SNEGSKA (reference sequence). CDR3 length: 16 residues. With 2 bases removed from V and 3 bases from J, the gap between germline ends came to 17 bases. CDR3 sequence reads: CSARPQGRGDNQPQHF. The CDR3 DNA reads TGCAGTGCTAGACCACAGGGACGGGGTGACAATCAGCCCCAGCATTTT.

The chain combines TRBV5-1 with TRBJ2-1; 9 positions match TRBD1. V was clipped by 6 bases and J by 6 bases; unmatched bases: 7. CDR1 is SGHRS, CDR2 YFSETQ, per germline. The CDR3 runs 14 residues. CDR3 protein: CASNPGTGTNEQFF. CDR3 nucleotides: TGCGCCAGCAACCCTGGGACAGGGACCAATGAGCAGTTCTTC.

This clonotype was seen a handful of times. This CDR3 is CASSLPLQPGRGVNEQFF. The CDR3 DNA is TGTGCCAGCAGCCTGCCCCTCCAACCGGGACGGGGAGTCAATGAGCAGTTCTTC. The V call is TRBV3-1, the J call TRBJ2-1; either TRBD1 or TRBD2 may fit D (5 bases each). V was trimmed by 4 bases and J by 6 bases, leaving 25 bases between them. Germline assignment: CDR1 LGHDT and CDR2 YNNKEL (reference sequence). This CDR3 is built from 18 residues.

This clonotype was observed many times. The chain has TRBV15 and TRBJ1-2; TRBD1 might be the D (5 bases). CDR1 is LNHNV and CDR2 is YYDKDF in the germline V gene (reference sequence). The CDR3 loop spans 16 amino acids. Trimming shortened V by 5 bases and J by 4 bases, and 20 bases separated the two germline ends. CDR3 nucleotide sequence: TGTGCCACCAGCGGCAGGGCCCCCTCGACGGTCTATGGCTACACCTTC. Translating it yields CATSGRAPSTVYGYTF.

This clonotype was detected ten times or more. This chain connects TRBV5-1 to TRBJ2-2; D call uncertain. In germline, CDR1 is SGHRS, CDR2 YFSETQ. V lost 1 base to trimming and J lost 4 bases, with 11 bases between them. This CDR3 region has 15 residues. CDR3 region: CASSLKGSFTGELFF. For the CDR3, the DNA is TGCGCCAGCAGCTTGAAGGGCAGCTTCACCGGGGAGCTGTTTTTT.

This clonotype has a single count. V is TRBV20-1 and J is TRBJ2-1; D may be TRBD1 or TRBD2 (6 bases each). Germline CDR1 DFQATT, CDR2 SNEGSKA (reference sequence). CDR3 length equals 17 residues. Here the CDR3 reads CCARGGALTLANNEQFF. Written as DNA, the CDR3 is TGCTGCGCCAGGGGCGGGGCCCTTACCCTTGCAAACAATGAGCAGTTCTTC.

This clonotype is labeled as medium-sized. V gene TRBV7-2 combines with J gene TRBJ1-1; D remains unclear. The CDR3 totals 13 residues. Germline-derived CDR1 and CDR2 are SGHTA and FQGNSA. Trimming removed 5 bases from V and 1 base from J, with 8 bases in between. The CDR3 loop reads CASSLTENTEAFF. CDR3 in DNA: TGTGCCAGCAGCCTGACTGAGAACACTGAAGCTTTCTTT.

This clonotype was picked up many times. The rearrangement links TRBV2 to TRBJ2-7; TRBD1 matches at 8 bases. The CDR3 runs 13 residues. After removal of 6 bases from V and 3 bases from J, the junction contained 4 bases not matched to a gene. Germline CDR1 reads SNHLY; CDR2 reads FYNNEI. CDR3 loop: CASRRDRFYEQYF. For the CDR3, the DNA is TGTGCCAGCAGGCGGGACAGGTTCTACGAGCAGTACTTC. The whole variable domain, remainder taken from reference TRBV2 and TRBJ2-7, is EPEVTQTPSHQVTQMGQEVILRCVPISNHLYFYWYRQILGQKVEFLVSFYNNEISEKSEIFDDQFSVERPDGSNFTLKIRSTKLEDSAMYFCASRRDRFYEQYFGPGTRLTVT.